This paragraph covers one TCR beta chain sequence. Antigen unknown. The sample originates from a study of T cell responses to AZD1222 COVID-19 vaccine. Study-wide context: Samples with a second dose at about 4 or about 12 weeks were pooled together.

The CDR3 contains 16 residues. Looked up from germline, CDR1 is MRHNA and CDR2 is SNTAGT. The V end was cut by 2 bases, the J end by 0 bases, with 11 bases between. Profiling relied on immunoSEQ multiplex PCR, and the TCRdb table lists in-frame clones only, not all of them. The data contain 150,000 to 200,000 clones, about nine tenths of them seen just once; the ten biggest clones take up about 2.8%. Study observations and caveats: Clonal diversity may have been underestimated in mostly white British donors. Vaccine-associated CD4 TCRs ranged over spike, dominating at 160-218 and 743-854. Scientists sampled the repertoires only once the peak T cell response had passed.

Sequencing was performed on peripheral blood, taken on day 0 of AZD1222 vaccination. The chain combines TRBV6-4 with TRBJ2-1; no clear D gene. This TCR derives from an adult in good health. In nucleotides, the CDR3 is TGTGCCAGCAGTGACGGTGAACTGCCCTCCTACAATGAGCAGTTCTTC. Encoded protein: CASSDGELPSYNEQFF.